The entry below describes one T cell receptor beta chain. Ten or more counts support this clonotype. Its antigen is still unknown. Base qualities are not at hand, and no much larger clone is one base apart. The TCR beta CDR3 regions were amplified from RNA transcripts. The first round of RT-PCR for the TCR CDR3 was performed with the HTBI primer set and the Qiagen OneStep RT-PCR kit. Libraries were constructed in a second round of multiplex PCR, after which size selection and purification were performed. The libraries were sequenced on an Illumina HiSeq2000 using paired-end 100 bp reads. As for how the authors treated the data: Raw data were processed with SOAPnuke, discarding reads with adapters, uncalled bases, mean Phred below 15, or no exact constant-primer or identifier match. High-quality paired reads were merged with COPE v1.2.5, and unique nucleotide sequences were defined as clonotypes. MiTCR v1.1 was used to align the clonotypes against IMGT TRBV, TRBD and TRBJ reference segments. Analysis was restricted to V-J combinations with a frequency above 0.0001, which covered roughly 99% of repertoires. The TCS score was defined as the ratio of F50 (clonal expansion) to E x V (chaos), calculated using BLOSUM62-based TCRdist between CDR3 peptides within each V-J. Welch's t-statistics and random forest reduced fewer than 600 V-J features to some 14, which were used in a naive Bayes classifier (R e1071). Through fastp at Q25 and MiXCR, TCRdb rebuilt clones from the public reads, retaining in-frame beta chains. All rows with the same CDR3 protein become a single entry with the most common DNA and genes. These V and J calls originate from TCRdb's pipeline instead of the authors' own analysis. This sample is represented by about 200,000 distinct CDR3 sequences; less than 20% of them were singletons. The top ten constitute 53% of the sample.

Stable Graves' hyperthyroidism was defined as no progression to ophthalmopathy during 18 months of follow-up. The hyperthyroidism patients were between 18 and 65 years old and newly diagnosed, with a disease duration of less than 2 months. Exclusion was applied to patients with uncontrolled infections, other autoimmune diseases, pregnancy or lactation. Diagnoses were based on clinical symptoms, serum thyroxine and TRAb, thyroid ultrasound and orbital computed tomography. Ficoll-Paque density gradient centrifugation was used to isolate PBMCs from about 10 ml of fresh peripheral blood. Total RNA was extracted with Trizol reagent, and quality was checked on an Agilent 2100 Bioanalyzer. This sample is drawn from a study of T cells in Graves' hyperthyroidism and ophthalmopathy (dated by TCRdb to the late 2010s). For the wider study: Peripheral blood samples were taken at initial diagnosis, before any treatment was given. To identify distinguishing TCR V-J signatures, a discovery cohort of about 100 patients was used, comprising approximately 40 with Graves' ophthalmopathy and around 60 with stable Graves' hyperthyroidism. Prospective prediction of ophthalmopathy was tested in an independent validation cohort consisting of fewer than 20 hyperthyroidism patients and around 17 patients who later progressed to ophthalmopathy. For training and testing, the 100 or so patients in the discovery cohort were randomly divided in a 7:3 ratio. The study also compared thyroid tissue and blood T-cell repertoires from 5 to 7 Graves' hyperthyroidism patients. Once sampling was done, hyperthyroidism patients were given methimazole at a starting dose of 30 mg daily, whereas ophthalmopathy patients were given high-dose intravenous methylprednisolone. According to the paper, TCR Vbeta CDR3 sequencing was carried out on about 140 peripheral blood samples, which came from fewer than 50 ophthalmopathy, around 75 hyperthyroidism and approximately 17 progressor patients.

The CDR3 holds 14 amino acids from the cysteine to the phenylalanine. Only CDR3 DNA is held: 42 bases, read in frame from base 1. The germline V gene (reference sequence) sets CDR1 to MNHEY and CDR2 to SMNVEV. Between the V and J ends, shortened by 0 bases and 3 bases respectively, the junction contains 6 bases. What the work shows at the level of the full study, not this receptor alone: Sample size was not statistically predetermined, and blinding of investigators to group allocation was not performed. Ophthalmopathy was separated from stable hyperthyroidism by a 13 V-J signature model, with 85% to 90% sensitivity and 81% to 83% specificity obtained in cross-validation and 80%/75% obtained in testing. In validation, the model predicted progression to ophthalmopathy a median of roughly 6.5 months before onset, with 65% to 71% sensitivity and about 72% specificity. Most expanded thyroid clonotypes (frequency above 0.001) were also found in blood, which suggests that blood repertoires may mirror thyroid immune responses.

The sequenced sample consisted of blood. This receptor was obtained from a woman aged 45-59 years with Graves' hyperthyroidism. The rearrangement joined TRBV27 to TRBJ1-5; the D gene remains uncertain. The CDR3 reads CASSLSRANQPQHF. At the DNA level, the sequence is TGTGCCAGCAGTTTATCTCGGGCCAATCAGCCCCAGCATTTT.